Listed below are T cell receptor beta chains from one sample, sequenced in a study of cytomegalovirus exposure and HLA in healthy donors. Clones were read by immunoSEQ multiplex PCR, and TCRdb kept only the in-frame ones, dropping some. The sample holds nearly 110,000 clones, 70% to 80% seen once. Sequenced input: PBMCs. These receptors were taken from a man aged 55 to 70 in good health and CMV-seronegative. CDR3s include the opening cysteine and the closing phenylalanine or tryptophan. The order of the fields is CDR3 protein, D gene, clone size, J gene, CDR3 length, V gene. D genes are given only for firm matches. Clone size appears in some rows only: once, few, many, or a class for an expanded clone.

CASSLSRREAFF	.	.	TRBJ1-1	12	TRBV5-6
CSVEWRADVQDTQYF	.	.	TRBJ2-3	15	TRBV29-1
CASSLVPQGTGGNTIYF	TRBD1	.	TRBJ1-3	17	TRBV18
CASSPRPSGGSSTDTQYF	TRBD2	.	TRBJ2-3	18	TRBV7-2
CASSLGDTSNQPQHF	.	.	TRBJ1-5	15	TRBV5-1
CASSPRDGSGDTQYF	.	.	TRBJ2-3	15	TRBV18
CASSTGTSGGYNEQFF	TRBD2	.	TRBJ2-1	16	TRBV5-4
CASSFGPDYGYTF	.	.	TRBJ1-2	13	TRBV19
CASSAEYQPQHF	.	.	TRBJ1-5	12	TRBV2
CASKANNWANTEAFF	.	.	TRBJ1-1	15	TRBV14
CASSDRGTDTQYF	.	.	TRBJ2-3	13	TRBV6-4
CASSLVGTGNEQFF	TRBD1	.	TRBJ2-1	14	TRBV7-9
CASSRMDRGGTDTQYF	TRBD1	.	TRBJ2-3	16	TRBV5-4
CASSLGQVGDTQYF	TRBD1	few	TRBJ2-3	14	TRBV5-1
CASSLAGLAGAKSTDTQYF	TRBD2	.	TRBJ2-3	19	TRBV5-1
CASSLGLMDTEAFF	.	few	TRBJ1-1	14	TRBV6-1
CASSLRSGANVLTF	.	.	TRBJ2-6	14	TRBV28
CAIGEQVNEKLFF	.	once	TRBJ1-4	13	TRBV10-3
CASSRTGNTEAFF	TRBD1	.	TRBJ1-1	13	TRBV7-6
CASSVATGGLAGETGELFF	TRBD2	.	TRBJ2-2	19	TRBV9
CATSRDLDSSGNTIYF	.	.	TRBJ1-3	16	TRBV15
CASSGGQGGPEAFF	TRBD1	.	TRBJ1-1	14	TRBV5-4
CASSRTTGSNQPQHF	.	.	TRBJ1-5	15	TRBV7-2
CASSLDSTEAFF	.	.	TRBJ1-1	12	TRBV5-4
CSSSLGSTEAFF	.	.	TRBJ1-1	12	TRBV7-9
CASSPLSSGLRDTQYF	.	.	TRBJ2-3	16	TRBV9
CAISESGGRGPETQYF	.	.	TRBJ2-5	16	TRBV10-3
CASSSRTGTARETQYF	TRBD1	once	TRBJ2-5	16	TRBV7-2
CASSLDSRSGNTIYF	.	.	TRBJ1-3	15	TRBV5-1
CASSSGQGRLGELFF	TRBD1	.	TRBJ2-2	15	TRBV7-2
CASSPRTGRDTGELFF	TRBD2	.	TRBJ2-2	16	TRBV9
CASSSAEILTGVTGELFF	.	once	TRBJ2-2	18	TRBV7-8
CASRAKIDRESPLHF	TRBD1	.	TRBJ1-6	15	TRBV19
CAWSPGSHGYTF	.	.	TRBJ1-2	12	TRBV30
CASHSGGLNDRTAFGYTF	.	.	TRBJ1-2	18	TRBV28
CASSLEGRIQPQHF	.	.	TRBJ1-5	14	TRBV5-6
CASSLGTGRFYGYTF	TRBD1	.	TRBJ1-2	15	TRBV5-1
CASSPVTPGYNEQFF	.	.	TRBJ2-1	15	TRBV9
CASSLISHTPDSLGSPEQYF	.	.	.	20	TRBV13
CASSLEGQFAGVYGYTF	TRBD1	.	TRBJ1-2	17	TRBV7-9
CAGARQIEAFF	.	once	TRBJ1-1	11	TRBV30
CASSPMGASRGELFF	.	.	TRBJ2-2	15	TRBV7-3
CASSTPLAGDTDTQYF	TRBD2	.	TRBJ2-3	16	TRBV27
CASSVDTGYTEAFF	.	.	TRBJ1-1	14	TRBV7-8
CASSPSYRGRTEAFF	TRBD1	once	TRBJ1-1	15	TRBV5-5
CASSTDRRGDTEAFF	.	.	TRBJ1-1	15	TRBV7-2
CASSLSSGGENTGELFF	TRBD2	.	TRBJ2-2	17	TRBV4-3
CASTRAGFQHGELFF	.	.	TRBJ2-2	15	TRBV6-5
CASSSQTGLTGELFF	TRBD1	.	TRBJ2-2	15	TRBV7-9
CASSFSDIQETQYF	.	.	TRBJ2-5	14	TRBV7-9
CASSLDLPGQHFEKLFF	TRBD1	.	TRBJ1-4	17	TRBV11-2
CASSPRQGAEAFF	TRBD1	.	TRBJ1-1	13	TRBV5-1
CASSLAAGNGYTF	.	.	TRBJ1-2	13	TRBV5-6